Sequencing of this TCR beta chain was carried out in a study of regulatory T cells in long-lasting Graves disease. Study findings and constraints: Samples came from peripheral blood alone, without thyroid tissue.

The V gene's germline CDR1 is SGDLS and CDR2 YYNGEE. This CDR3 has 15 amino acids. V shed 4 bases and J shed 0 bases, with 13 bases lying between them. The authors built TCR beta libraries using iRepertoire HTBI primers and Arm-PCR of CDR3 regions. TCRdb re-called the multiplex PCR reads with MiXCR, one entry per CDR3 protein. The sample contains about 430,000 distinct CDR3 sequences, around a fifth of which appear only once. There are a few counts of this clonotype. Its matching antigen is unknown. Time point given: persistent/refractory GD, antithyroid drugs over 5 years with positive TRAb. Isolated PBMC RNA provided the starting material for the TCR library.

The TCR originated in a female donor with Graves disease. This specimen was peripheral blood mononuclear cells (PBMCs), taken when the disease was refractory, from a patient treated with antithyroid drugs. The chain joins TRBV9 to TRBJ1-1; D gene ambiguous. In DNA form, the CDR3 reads TGTGCCAGCAGCCAAGATGAAGCCTTGAACACTGAAGCTTTCTTT. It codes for CASSQDEALNTEAFF.